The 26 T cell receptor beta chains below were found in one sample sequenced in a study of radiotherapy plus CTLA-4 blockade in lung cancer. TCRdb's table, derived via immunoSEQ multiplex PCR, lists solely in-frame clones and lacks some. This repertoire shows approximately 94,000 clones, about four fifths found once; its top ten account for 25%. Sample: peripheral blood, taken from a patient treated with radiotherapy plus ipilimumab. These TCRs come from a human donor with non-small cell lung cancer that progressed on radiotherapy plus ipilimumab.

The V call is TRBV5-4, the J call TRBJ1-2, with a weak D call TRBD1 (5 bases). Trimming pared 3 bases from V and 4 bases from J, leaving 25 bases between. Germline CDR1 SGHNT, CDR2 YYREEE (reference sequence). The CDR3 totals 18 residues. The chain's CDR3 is CASSSSPGPRRPSYGYTF. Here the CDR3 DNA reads TGTGCCAGCAGCTCATCCCCGGGACCCCGAAGACCTAGCTATGGCTACACCTTC.

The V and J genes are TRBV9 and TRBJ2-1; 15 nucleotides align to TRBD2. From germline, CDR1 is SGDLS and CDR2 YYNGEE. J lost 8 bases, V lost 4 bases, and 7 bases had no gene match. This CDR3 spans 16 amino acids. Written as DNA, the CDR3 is TGTGCCAGCAGCCCTTGGACTAGCGGGAGGGGCGATGAGCAGTTCTTC. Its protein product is CASSPWTSGRGDEQFF.

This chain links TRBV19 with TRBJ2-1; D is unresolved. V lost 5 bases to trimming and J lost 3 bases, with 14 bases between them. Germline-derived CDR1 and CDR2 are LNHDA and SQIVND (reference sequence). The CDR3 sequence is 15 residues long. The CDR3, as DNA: TGTGCCAGTAGTCCCTATTTACGTGACTACAATGAGCAGTTCTTC. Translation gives CASSPYLRDYNEQFF.

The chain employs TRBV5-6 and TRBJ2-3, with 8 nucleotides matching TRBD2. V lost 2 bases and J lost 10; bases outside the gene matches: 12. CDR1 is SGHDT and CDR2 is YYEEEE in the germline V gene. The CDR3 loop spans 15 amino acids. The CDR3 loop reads CASSFGSNSGSAQYF. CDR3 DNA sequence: TGTGCCAGCAGCTTCGGGTCTAACAGCGGGAGTGCGCAGTATTTT.

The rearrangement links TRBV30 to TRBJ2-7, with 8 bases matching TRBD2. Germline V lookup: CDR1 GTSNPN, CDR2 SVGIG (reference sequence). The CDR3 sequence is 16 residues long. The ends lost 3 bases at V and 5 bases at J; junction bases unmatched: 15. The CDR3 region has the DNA TGTGCCTGGAGCTTACCCCAGCGGGAGATGGACCACGAGCAGTACTTC. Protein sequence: CAWSLPQREMDHEQYF. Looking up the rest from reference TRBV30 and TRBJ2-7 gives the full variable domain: SQTIHQWPATLVQPVGSPLSLECTVEGTSNPNLYWYRQAAGRGLQLLFYSVGIGQISSEVPQNLSASRPQDRQFILSSKKLLLSDSGFYLCAWSLPQREMDHEQYFGPGTRLTVT.

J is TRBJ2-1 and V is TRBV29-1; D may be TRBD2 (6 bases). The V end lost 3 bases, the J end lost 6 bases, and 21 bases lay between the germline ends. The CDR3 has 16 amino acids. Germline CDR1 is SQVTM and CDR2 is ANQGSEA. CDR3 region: CSVDHRARVGGNEQFF. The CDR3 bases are TGCAGCGTTGACCATAGAGCGAGGGTGGGGGGCAATGAGCAGTTCTTC.

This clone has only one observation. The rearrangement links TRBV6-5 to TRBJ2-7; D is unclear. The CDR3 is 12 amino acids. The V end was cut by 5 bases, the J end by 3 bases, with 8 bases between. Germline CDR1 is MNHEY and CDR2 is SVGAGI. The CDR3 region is CASSEARYEQYV. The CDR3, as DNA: TGTGCCAGCAGTGAGGCCCGCTACGAGCAGTACGTC.

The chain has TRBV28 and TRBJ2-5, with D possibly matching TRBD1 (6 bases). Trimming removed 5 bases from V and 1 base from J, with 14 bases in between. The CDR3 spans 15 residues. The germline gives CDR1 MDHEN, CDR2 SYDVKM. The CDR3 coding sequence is TGTGCCAGCAGTAACAGGGACCATACCCAAGAGACCCAGTACTTC. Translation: CASSNRDHTQETQYF.

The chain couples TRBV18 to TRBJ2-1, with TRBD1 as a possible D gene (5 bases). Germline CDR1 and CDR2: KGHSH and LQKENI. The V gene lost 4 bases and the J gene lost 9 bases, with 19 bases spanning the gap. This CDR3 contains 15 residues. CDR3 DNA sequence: TGTGCCAGCTCACGACCCGGGCAGGGTGACAGTGAGCAGTTCTTC. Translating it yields CASSRPGQGDSEQFF.

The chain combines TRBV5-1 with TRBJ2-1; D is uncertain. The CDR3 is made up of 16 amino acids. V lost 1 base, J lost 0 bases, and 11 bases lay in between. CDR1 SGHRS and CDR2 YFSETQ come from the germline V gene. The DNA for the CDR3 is TGCGCCAGCAGCTTGTTGCAACAGAGCTCCTACAATGAGCAGTTCTTC. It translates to CASSLLQQSSYNEQFF.

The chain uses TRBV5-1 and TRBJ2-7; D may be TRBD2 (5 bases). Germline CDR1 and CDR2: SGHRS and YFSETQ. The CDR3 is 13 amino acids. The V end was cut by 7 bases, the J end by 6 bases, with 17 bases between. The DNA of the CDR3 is TGCGCCAGCTCTCTAGCACTAGGTCGCGAGCAGTACTTC. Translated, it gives CASSLALGREQYF.

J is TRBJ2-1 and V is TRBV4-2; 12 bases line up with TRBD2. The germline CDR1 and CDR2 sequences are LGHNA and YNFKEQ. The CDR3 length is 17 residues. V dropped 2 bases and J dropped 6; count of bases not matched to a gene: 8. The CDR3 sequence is CASSQTGASGRANEQFF. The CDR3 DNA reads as TGTGCCAGCAGCCAAACTGGCGCTAGCGGGAGGGCCAATGAGCAGTTCTTC.

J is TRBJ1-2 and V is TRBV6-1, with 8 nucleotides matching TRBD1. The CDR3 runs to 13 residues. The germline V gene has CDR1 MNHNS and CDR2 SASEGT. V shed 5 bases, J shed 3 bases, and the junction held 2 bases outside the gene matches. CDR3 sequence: CASSLTGDYGYTF. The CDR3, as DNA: TGTGCCAGCAGTCTGACAGGGGACTATGGCTACACCTTC.

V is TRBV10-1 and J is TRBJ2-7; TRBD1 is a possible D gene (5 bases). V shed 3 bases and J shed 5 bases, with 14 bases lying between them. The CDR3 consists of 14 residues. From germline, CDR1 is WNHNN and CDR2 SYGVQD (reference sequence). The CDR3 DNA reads TGCGCCAGCAGTGAATGGACCAGGGCGGACGAGCAGTACTTC. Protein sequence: CASSEWTRADEQYF.

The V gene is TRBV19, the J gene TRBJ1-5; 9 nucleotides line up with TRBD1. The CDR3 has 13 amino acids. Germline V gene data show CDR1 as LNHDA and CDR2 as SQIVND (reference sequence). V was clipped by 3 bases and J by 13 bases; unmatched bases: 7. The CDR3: CASSIGTGPIQHF. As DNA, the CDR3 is TGTGCCAGTAGTATTGGGACAGGGCCTATACAGCATTTT.

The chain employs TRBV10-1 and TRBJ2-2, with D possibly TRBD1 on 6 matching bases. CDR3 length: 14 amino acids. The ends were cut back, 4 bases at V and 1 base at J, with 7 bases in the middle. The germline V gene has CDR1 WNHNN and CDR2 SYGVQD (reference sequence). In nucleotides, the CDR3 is TGCGCCAGCAGTGCGGGACAGAACACCGGGGAGCTGTTTTTT. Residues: CASSAGQNTGELFF.

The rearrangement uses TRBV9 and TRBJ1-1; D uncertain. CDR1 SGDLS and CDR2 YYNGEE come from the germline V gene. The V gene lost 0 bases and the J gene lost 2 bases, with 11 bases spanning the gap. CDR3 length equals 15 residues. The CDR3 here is CASSVVPSQNTEAFF. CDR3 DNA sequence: TGTGCCAGCAGCGTAGTCCCCAGCCAAAACACTGAAGCTTTCTTT.

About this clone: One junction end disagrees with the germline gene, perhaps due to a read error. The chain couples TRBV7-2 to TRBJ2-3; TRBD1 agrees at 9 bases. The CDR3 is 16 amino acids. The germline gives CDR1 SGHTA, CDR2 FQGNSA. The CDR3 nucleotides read TGTGCCAGCAGCATAGCCGGGACAGGGAGCACAGATACGCAGTATTTT. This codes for CASSIAGTGSTDTQYF.

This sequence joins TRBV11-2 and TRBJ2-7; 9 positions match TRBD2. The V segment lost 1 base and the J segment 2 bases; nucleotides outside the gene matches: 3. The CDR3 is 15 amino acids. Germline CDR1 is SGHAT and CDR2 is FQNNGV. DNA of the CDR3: TGTGCCAGCAGCTTAGGACTAGCGGAAGCCTACGAGCAGTACGTC. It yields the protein CASSLGLAEAYEQYV.

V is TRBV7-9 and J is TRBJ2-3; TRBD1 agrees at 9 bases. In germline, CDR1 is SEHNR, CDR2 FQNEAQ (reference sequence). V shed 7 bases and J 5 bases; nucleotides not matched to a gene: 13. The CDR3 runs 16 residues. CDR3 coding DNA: TGTGCCAGCACGGTTACGGGACAGGGTGGTGTAGATACGCAGTATTTT. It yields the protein CASTVTGQGGVDTQYF. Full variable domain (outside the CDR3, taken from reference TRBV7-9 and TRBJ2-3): DTGVSQNPRHKITKRGQNVTFRCDPISEHNRLYWYRQTLGQGPEFLTYFQNEAQLEKSRLLSDRFSAERPKGSFSTLEIQRTEQGDSAMYLCASTVTGQGGVDTQYFGPGTRLTVL.

The CDR3 region has the DNA TGTGCCAGCAGCCCCCGGACTAGCGTTTACTACGAGCAGTACTTC. Translation: CASSPRTSVYYEQYF. V gene TRBV5-6 combines with J gene TRBJ2-7; 9 bases match TRBD2. The germline V gene has CDR1 SGHDT and CDR2 YYEEEE. The CDR3 totals 15 residues. V was pared by 4 bases and J by 3 bases, with 8 bases of the junction left unmatched.

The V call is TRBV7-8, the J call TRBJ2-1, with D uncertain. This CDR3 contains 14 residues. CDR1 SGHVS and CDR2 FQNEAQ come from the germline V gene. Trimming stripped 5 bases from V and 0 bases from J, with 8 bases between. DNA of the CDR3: TGTGCCAGCAGCCCTGAGATCTCCTACAATGAGCAGTTCTTC. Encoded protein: CASSPEISYNEQFF.

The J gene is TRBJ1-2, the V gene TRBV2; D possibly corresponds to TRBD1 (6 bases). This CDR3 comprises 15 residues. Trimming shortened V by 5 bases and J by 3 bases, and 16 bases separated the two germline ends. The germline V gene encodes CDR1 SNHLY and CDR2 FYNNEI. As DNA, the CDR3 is TGTGCCAGCAGTTTAAGCAGGGGTATTGACTATGGCTACACCTTC. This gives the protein CASSLSRGIDYGYTF.

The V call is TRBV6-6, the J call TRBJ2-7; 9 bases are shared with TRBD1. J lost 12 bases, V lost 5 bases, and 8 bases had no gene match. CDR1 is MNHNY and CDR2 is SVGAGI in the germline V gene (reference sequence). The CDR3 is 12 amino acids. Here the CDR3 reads CASSAGTGLLYV. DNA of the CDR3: TGTGCCAGCAGTGCCGGGACAGGGTTACTGTACGTC.

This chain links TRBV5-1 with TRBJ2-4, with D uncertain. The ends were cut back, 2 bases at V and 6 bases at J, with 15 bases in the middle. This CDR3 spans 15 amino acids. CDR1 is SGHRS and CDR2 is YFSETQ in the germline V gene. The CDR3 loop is CASSLTSTGSNIQYF. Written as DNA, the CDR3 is TGCGCCAGCAGCTTAACCTCGACTGGATCAAACATTCAGTACTTC.

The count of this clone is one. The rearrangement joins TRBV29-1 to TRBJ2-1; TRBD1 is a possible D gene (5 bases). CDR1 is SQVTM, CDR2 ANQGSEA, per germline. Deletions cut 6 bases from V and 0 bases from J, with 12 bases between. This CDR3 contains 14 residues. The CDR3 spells CSVDSRGSYNEQFF. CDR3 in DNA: TGCAGCGTCGATTCAAGGGGCTCCTACAATGAGCAGTTCTTC.